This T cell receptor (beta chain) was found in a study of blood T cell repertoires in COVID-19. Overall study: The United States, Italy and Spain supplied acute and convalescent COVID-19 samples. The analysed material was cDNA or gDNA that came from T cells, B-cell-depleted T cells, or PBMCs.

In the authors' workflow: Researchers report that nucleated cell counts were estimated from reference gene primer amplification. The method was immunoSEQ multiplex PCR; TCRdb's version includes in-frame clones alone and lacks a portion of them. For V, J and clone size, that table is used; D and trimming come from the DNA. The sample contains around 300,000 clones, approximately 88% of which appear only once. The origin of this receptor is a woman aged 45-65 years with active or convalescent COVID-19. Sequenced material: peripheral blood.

CDR3 coding DNA: TGTGCCAGCAGTTACTCGAGGGCCTTAGGAGGCTCCTACAATGAGCAGTTCTTC. Amino acids: CASSYSRALGGSYNEQFF. The chain has TRBV6-2 or TRBV6-3 and TRBJ2-1; D perhaps matches TRBD2 (5 bases). With 0 bases removed from V and 0 bases from J, the gap between germline ends came to 15 bases. Germline-derived CDR1 and CDR2 are MNHEY and SVGEGT. The CDR3 has 18 amino acids.